This T cell receptor (beta chain) was captured by sequencing in a study of blood T cell repertoires in COVID-19 (dated by TCRdb to the early 2020s). Turning to the overall study: The collaborator samples originated in the United States, Italy and Spain and spanned the acute and convalescent phases of COVID-19. The prospective study material was composed of cDNA or gDNA derived from T cells, B-cell-depleted T cells, or PBMCs. Where HLA class I and class II types were available, the types were taken from metadata supplied by the sample provider, not from assay-based typing. Samples were obtained from the ongoing ImmuneRACE study (first 160 participants) and from 950 to 1,500 subjects provided by 6 global collaborators. The repertoires were released in a freely available public database intended as a resource for research on the immune response to SARS-CoV-2. A de-identified subject ID, COVID-19 status, age in years and sex were almost always included in the sample metadata. The dataset comprised deeply sampled blood TCRbeta repertoires from subjects exposed to, actively infected with, or recovered from COVID-19. What the study reported, not specific to this receptor: Clinical and demographic metadata were provided uncurated, with the amount varying by source and participant.

The germline V gene yields SGHTA for CDR1 and FQGNSA for CDR2. The CDR3 measures 15 amino acids from cysteine to phenylalanine. Left in the record is the CDR3 DNA by itself, 45 bases read in frame from the first base. V is pruned by 5 bases and J by 12 bases, leaving 12 bases of the junction without a gene match. One collaborating source in Seattle enrolled patients while the patients were actively infected and followed the patients over time throughout the course of disease. Each collaborating institution followed its own protocols to collect whole blood in K2EDTA tubes. Collaborator samples were shipped for TCRbeta analysis as frozen whole blood, isolated PBMCs, or DNA extracted from either sample type. TCRbeta CDR3 regions were amplified from genomic DNA by means of the immunoSEQ Assay, a bias-controlled multiplex PCR. The authors' analysis ran thus. Nucleated cell counts per sample were estimated from amplification of reference gene primers within the assay. Sequence reads were collapsed and filtered to measure the absolute abundance of every unique TCRbeta CDR3 rearrangement. For each sample, productive Simpson clonality was calculated as the square root of Simpson's diversity index across productive rearrangements. Held by TCRdb, this immuneACCESS table contains in-frame sequences only and omits some clones. Under half of the omission traces to an unresolved V gene where checked; the cause of the rest is unknown. Clone size and the V and J calls come from that table; the DNA yielded D and trimming. A total of 130,000 or so clones appear in this sample, roughly 91% of them only once. Jointly, the top ten make up 4.3% of the sample.

As to this clone: Its antigen specificity is not known. It has no much larger one-base neighbor in the sample; base qualities were not kept.

Recombination connected TRBV7-2 to TRBJ2-3, with 12 bases matching TRBD2. Sequencing input: peripheral blood. This receptor was taken from a man aged 55 to 70 with COVID-19, enrolled during active disease. CDR3 reads: CASSPDTSGGRRQYF. The DNA is as follows: TGTGCCAGCAGCCCAGATACTAGCGGGGGGCGGAGACAGTATTTT.